This T cell receptor beta chain was identified during a study of T cell repertoires in cytomegalovirus infection. This clonotype was recorded a few times. The antigen is undetermined. Between the trimmed V and J ends, which lost 6 bases and 2 bases, there was a span of 11 bases. CDR3 length: 14 amino acids. Germline V gives CDR1 LNHDA, CDR2 SQIVND (reference sequence). TCRdb redid the calling of the reads with MiXCR, one entry per CDR3 protein. The sample shows some 920,000 distinct CDR3 sequences, 25% to 40% of them seen only once. Sequences were derived from cultured CD8+ T cells from PBMCs, sampled from culture after CMV antigen stimulation. The chain combines TRBV19 with TRBJ1-5, with D tentatively TRBD1 (5 bases). The TCR sequence derives from a human donor in good health (CMV status not recorded). Some clones in this sample may be carry-over from other donors' samples. The chain's CDR3 is CASSPQGRNQPQHF. The CDR3 bases are TGTGCCAGTAGCCCTCAGGGTCGCAATCAGCCCCAGCATTTT.